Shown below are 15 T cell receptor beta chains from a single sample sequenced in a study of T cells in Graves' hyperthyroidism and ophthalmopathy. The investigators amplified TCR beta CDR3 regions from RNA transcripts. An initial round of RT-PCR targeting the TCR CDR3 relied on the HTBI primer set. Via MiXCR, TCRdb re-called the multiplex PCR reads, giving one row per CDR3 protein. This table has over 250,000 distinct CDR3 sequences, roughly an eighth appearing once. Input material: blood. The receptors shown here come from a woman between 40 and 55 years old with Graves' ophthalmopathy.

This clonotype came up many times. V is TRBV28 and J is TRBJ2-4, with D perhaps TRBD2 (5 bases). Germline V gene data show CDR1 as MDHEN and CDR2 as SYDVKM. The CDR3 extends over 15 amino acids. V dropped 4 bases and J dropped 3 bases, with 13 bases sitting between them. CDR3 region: CASSSIARVKNIQYF. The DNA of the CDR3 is TGTGCCAGCAGTTCAATAGCGCGCGTCAAAAACATTCAGTACTTC.

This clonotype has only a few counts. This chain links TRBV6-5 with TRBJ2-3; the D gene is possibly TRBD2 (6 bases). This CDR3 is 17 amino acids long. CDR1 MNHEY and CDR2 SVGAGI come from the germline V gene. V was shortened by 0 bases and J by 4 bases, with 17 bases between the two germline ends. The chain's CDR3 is CASSYSAPTSSPDTQYF. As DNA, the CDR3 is TGTGCCAGCAGTTACTCAGCCCCTACTAGCTCCCCAGATACGCAGTATTTT.

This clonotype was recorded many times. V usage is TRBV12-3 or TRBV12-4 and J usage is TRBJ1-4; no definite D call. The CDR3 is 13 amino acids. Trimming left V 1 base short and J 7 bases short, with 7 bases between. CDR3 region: CASSLDRGEKLFF. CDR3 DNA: TGTGCCAGCAGTTTAGACAGAGGTGAAAAACTGTTTTTT.

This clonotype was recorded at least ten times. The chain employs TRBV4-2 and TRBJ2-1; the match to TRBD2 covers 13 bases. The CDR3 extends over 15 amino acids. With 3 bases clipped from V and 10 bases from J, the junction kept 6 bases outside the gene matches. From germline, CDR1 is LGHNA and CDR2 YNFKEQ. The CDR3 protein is CASSQGLAGSREQFF. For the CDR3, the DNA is TGTGCCAGCAGCCAGGGACTAGCGGGGTCGCGGGAGCAGTTCTTC.

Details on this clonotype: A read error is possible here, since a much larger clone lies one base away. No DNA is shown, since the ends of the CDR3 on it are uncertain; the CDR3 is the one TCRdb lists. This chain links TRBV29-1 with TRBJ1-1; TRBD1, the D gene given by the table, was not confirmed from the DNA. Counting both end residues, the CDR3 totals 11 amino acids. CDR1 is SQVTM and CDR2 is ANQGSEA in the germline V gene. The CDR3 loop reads CRVGGGSGSFF.

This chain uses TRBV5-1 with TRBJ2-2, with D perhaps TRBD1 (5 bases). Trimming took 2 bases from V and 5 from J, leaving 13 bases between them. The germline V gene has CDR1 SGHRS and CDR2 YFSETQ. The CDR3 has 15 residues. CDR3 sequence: CASSFIPGYTGELFF. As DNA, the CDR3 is TGCGCCAGCAGCTTTATCCCAGGGTATACCGGGGAGCTGTTTTTT.

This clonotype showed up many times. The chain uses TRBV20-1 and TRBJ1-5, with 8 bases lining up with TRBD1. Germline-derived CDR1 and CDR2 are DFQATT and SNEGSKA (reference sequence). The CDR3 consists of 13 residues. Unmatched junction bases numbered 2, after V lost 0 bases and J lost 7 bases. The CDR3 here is CSARDTGGQPQHF. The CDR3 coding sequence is TGCAGTGCTAGAGACACAGGGGGACAGCCCCAGCATTTT.

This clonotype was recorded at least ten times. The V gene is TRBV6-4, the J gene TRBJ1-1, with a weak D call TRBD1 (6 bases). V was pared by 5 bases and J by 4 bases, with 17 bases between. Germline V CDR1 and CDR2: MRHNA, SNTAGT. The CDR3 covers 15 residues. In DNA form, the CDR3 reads TGTGCCAGCAGTTCCATCTCAGGGGTTTGCACTGAAGCTTTCTTT. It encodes CASSSISGVCTEAFF.

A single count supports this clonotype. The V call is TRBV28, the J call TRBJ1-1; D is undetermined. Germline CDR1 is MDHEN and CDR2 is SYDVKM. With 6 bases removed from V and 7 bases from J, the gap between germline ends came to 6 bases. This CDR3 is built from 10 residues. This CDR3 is CASREGEAFF. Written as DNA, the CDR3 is TGTGCCAGCAGGGAAGGTGAAGCTTTCTTT.

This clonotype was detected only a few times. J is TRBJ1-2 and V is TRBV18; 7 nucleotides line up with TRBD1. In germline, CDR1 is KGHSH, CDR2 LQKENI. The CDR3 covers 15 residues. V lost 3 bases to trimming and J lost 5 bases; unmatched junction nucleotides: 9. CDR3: CASSPPPTGPYGYTF. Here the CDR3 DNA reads TGTGCCAGCTCACCCCCCCCGACAGGGCCTTATGGCTACACCTTC. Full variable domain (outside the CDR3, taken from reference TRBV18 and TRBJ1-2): NAGVMQNPRHLVRRRGQEARLRCSPMKGHSHVYWYRQLPEEGLKFMVYLQKENIIDESGMPKERFSAEFPKEGPSILRIQQVVRGDSAAYFCASSPPPTGPYGYTFGSGTRLTVV.

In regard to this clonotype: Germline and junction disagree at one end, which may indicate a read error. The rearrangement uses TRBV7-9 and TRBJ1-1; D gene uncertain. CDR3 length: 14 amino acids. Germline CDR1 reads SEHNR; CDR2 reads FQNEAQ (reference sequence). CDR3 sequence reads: CASSLTSQNAEAFF. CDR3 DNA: TGTGCCAGCAGCTTAACGAGTCAGAACGCTGAAGCTTTCTTT. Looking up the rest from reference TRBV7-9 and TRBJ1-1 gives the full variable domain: DTGVSQNPRHKITKRGQNVTFRCDPISEHNRLYWYRQTLGQGPEFLTYFQNEAQLEKSRLLSDRFSAERPKGSFSTLEIQRTEQGDSAMYLCASSLTSQNAEAFFGQGTRLTVV.

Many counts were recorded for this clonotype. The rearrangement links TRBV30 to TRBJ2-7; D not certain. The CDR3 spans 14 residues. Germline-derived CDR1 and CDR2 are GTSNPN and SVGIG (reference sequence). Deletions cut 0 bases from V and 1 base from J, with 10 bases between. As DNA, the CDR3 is TGTGCCTGGAGTGTACCAAGACAATCCTACGAGCAGTACTTC. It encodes CAWSVPRQSYEQYF. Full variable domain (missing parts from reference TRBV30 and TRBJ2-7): SQTIHQWPATLVQPVGSPLSLECTVEGTSNPNLYWYRQAAGRGLQLLFYSVGIGQISSEVPQNLSASRPQDRQFILSSKKLLLSDSGFYLCAWSVPRQSYEQYFGPGTRLTVT.

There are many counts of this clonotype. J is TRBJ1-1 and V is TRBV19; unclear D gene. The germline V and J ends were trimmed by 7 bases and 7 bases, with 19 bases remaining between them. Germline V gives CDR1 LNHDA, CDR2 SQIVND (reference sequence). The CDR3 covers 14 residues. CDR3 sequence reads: CASTRSFFVLEAFF. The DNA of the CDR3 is TGTGCCAGTACGCGCAGCTTTTTCGTCCTTGAAGCTTTCTTT. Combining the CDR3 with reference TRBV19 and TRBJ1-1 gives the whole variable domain DGGITQSPKYLFRKEGQNVTLSCEQNLNHDAMYWYRQDPGQGLRLIYYSQIVNDFQKGDIAEGYSVSREKKESFPLTVTSAQKNPTAFYLCASTRSFFVLEAFFGQGTRLTVV.

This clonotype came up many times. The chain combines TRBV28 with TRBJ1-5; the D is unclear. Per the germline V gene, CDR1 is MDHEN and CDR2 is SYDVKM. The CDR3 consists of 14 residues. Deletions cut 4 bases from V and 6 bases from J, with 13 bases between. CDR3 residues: CASSSSGESQPQHF. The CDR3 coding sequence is TGTGCCAGCAGTTCATCCGGAGAGAGTCAGCCCCAGCATTTT.

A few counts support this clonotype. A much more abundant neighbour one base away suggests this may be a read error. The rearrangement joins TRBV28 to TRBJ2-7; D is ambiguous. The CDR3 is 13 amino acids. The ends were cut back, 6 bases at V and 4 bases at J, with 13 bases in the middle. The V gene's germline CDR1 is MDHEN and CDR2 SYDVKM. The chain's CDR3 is CASRAEGPYEQYF. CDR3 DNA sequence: TGTGCCAGCAGGGCGGAAGGGCCTTACGAGCAGTACTTC.